A selection of T cell receptor beta chains follows, all from one sample in a study of blood T cell repertoires in COVID-19. Sequencing used immunoSEQ multiplex PCR; TCRdb keeps in-frame clones, though not all of them. The table shows approximately 300,000 clones, with approximately 82% occurring only once. Material: peripheral blood. These receptors were obtained from a woman aged 45-65 years with acute or convalescent COVID-19. Both conserved end residues are part of each CDR3. Each record gives: V gene, J gene, D gene, clone size, CDR3 protein, CDR3 DNA. A D gene is named only where the DNA matches it firmly. A row's size may be missing; if present it is once, few, many or a size class.

V: TRBV6-1; J: TRBJ1-2; D: -; size: -; CDR3: CASSETQNYGYTF; DNA: TGTGCCAGCAGTGAAACCCAGAACTATGGCTACACCTTC
V: TRBV6-6; J: TRBJ1-2; D: -; size: -; CDR3: CASLKTGIYTF; DNA: TGTGCCAGCCTGAAGACAGGAATCTACACCTTC
V: TRBV7-9; J: TRBJ1-5; D: TRBD1; size: -; CDR3: CASSRTGYQPQHF; DNA: TGTGCCAGCAGCCGGACAGGGTATCAGCCCCAGCATTTT
V: TRBV15; J: TRBJ2-2; D: TRBD2; size: few; CDR3: CATSRDRSGGRTGELFF; DNA: TGTGCCACCAGCAGAGATCGTTCGGGAGGGAGGACCGGGGAGCTGTTTTTT
V: TRBV30; J: TRBJ1-5; D: -; size: -; CDR3: CAWSVKGGNQPQHF; DNA: TGTGCCTGGAGCGTGAAAGGGGGAAATCAGCCCCAGCATTTT
V: TRBV3-1/TRBV3-2; J: TRBJ1-2; D: -; size: -; CDR3: CASSQDLRGYTF; DNA: TGTGCCAGCAGCCAAGATCTCCGTGGCTACACCTTC
V: TRBV6-1; J: TRBJ2-2; D: -; size: -; CDR3: CASSEAGHANTGELFF; DNA: TGTGCCAGCAGTGAAGCGGGACACGCGAACACCGGGGAGCTGTTTTTT
V: TRBV9; J: TRBJ2-2; D: -; size: -; CDR3: CASTLQGVGELFF; DNA: TGTGCCAGCACCCTTCAGGGTGTCGGGGAGCTGTTTTTT
V: TRBV5-1; J: TRBJ2-7; D: -; size: -; CDR3: CASSLTGRGDEQYF; DNA: TGCGCCAGCAGCTTGACAGGGAGAGGTGACGAGCAGTACTTC
V: TRBV6-2/TRBV6-3; J: TRBJ2-4; D: -; size: -; CDR3: CASSPSRELGKNIQYF; DNA: TGTGCCAGCAGTCCGTCGAGGGAGTTGGGCAAAAACATTCAGTACTTC
V: TRBV5-1; J: TRBJ1-1; D: TRBD1; size: -; CDR3: CASSVQGDTEAFF; DNA: TGCGCCAGCAGCGTTCAGGGGGACACTGAAGCTTTCTTT
V: TRBV6-5; J: TRBJ2-2; D: TRBD1; size: -; CDR3: CASRRGQGQTGELFF; DNA: TGTGCCAGCAGACGAGGACAGGGGCAAACCGGGGAGCTGTTTTTT
V: TRBV4-3; J: TRBJ1-6; D: -; size: -; CDR3: CASSQGGVAPLHF; DNA: TGCGCCAGCAGCCAAGGGGGGGTTGCACCCCTCCACTTT
V: TRBV10-3; J: TRBJ1-1; D: -; size: -; CDR3: CAISVVSDTEAFF; DNA: TGTGCCATCAGTGTCGTCTCAGACACTGAAGCTTTCTTT
V: TRBV6-5; J: TRBJ1-5; D: TRBD1; size: few; CDR3: CASSWTGQGPQHF; DNA: TGTGCCAGCAGTTGGACAGGGCAGGGGCCCCAGCATTTT
V: TRBV5-1; J: TRBJ2-5; D: -; size: -; CDR3: CASSADDSSLETQYF; DNA: TGCGCCAGCAGCGCCGATGACAGTTCCTTGGAGACCCAGTACTTC
V: TRBV3-1/TRBV3-2; J: TRBJ2-7; D: -; size: once; CDR3: CASSQVGVGTYEQYF; DNA: TGTGCCAGCAGCCAAGTAGGGGTAGGAACCTACGAGCAGTACTTC
V: TRBV18; J: TRBJ2-1; D: -; size: -; CDR3: CASSRELASYNEQFF; DNA: TGTGCCAGCTCACGGGAACTAGCCTCCTACAATGAGCAGTTCTTC
V: TRBV24-1; J: TRBJ1-1; D: -; size: -; CDR3: CATSGGETEAFF; DNA: TGTGCCACCAGTGGGGGAGAGACTGAAGCTTTCTTT
V: TRBV28; J: TRBJ1-6; D: TRBD1; size: -; CDR3: CASSTGVKSPLHF; DNA: TGTGCCAGCAGTACAGGGGTGAAATCACCCCTCCACTTT
V: TRBV3-1/TRBV3-2; J: TRBJ1-1; D: -; size: -; CDR3: CASSPGRGITTEAFF; DNA: TGTGCCAGCAGCCCCGGTCGGGGGATTACCACTGAAGCTTTCTTT
V: TRBV7-9; J: TRBJ1-2; D: -; size: few; CDR3: CASSVDSDGYTF; DNA: TGTGCCAGCAGCGTGGACTCGGATGGCTACACCTTC
V: TRBV3-1/TRBV3-2; J: TRBJ1-1; D: -; size: -; CDR3: CASSQEVEAANTEAFF; DNA: TGTGCCAGCAGCCAAGAAGTGGAGGCAGCCAACACTGAAGCTTTCTTT
V: TRBV16; J: TRBJ2-2; D: TRBD2; size: -; CDR3: CASSEGLAGNTGELFF; DNA: TGTGCCAGCAGCGAAGGACTAGCGGGAAACACCGGGGAGCTGTTTTTT
V: TRBV5-1; J: TRBJ1-1; D: -; size: -; CDR3: CASSIPGGTEAFF; DNA: TGCGCCAGCAGCATACCGGGGGGGACTGAAGCTTTCTTT
V: TRBV18; J: TRBJ1-2; D: -; size: -; CDR3: CASSPTNFNYGYTF; DNA: TGTGCCAGCTCACCAACAAATTTTAACTATGGCTACACCTTC
V: TRBV18; J: TRBJ2-1; D: -; size: -; CDR3: CASSPPGPYGGNEQFF; DNA: TGTGCCAGCTCACCACCGGGCCCGTATGGAGGCAATGAGCAGTTCTTC
V: TRBV5-4; J: TRBJ2-3; D: -; size: once; CDR3: CASSLKRGTDTQYF; DNA: TGTGCCAGCAGCTTGAAGAGGGGCACAGATACGCAGTATTTT
V: TRBV3-1/TRBV3-2; J: TRBJ1-2; D: -; size: -; CDR3: CASSPRNDRFDGYTF; DNA: TGTGCCAGCAGCCCACGAAATGACAGGTTTGATGGCTACACCTTC
V: TRBV11-2; J: TRBJ1-1; D: TRBD1; size: -; CDR3: CASSSQGAGTEAFF; DNA: TGTGCCAGCAGCTCACAGGGGGCCGGCACTGAAGCTTTCTTT
V: TRBV9; J: TRBJ1-1; D: -; size: once; CDR3: CASSVGDTEAFF; DNA: TGTGCCAGCTCCGTCGGGGACACTGAAGCTTTCTTT
V: TRBV2; J: TRBJ2-3; D: TRBD2; size: -; CDR3: CASRLLAGGFDTQYF; DNA: TGTGCCAGCAGGCTGCTAGCGGGAGGCTTCGATACGCAGTATTTT
V: TRBV2; J: TRBJ1-1; D: -; size: -; CDR3: CASRVLGRVTEAFF; DNA: TGTGCCAGCAGGGTTCTCGGCAGGGTTACTGAAGCTTTCTTT
V: TRBV18; J: TRBJ1-4; D: -; size: -; CDR3: CASSPTAGEREKLFF; DNA: TGTGCCAGCTCACCAACGGCAGGGGAGCGTGAAAAACTGTTTTTT
V: TRBV7-8; J: TRBJ2-5; D: TRBD2; size: once; CDR3: CASSWTSGVQETQYF; DNA: TGTGCCAGCAGCTGGACTAGCGGAGTACAAGAGACCCAGTACTTC
V: TRBV2; J: TRBJ1-5; D: -; size: -; CDR3: CASSDSREGQPQHF; DNA: TGTGCCAGCAGTGATTCCAGGGAAGGGCAGCCCCAGCATTTT
V: TRBV7-2; J: TRBJ1-2; D: -; size: -; CDR3: CASSSFQLNYGYTF; DNA: TGTGCCAGCAGCTCGTTTCAACTTAACTATGGCTACACCTTC
V: TRBV10-1; J: TRBJ1-3; D: -; size: once; CDR3: CASGRGAAGNTIYF; DNA: TGCGCCAGCGGGAGGGGGGCGGCTGGAAACACCATATATTTT
V: TRBV6-1; J: TRBJ1-2; D: -; size: -; CDR3: CASSESAPQGYYGYTF; DNA: TGTGCCAGCAGTGAATCGGCACCCCAGGGTTATTATGGCTACACCTTC
V: TRBV6-5; J: TRBJ2-3; D: TRBD1; size: -; CDR3: CASRGRGRQDTQYF; DNA: TGTGCCAGCAGGGGCAGGGGGAGACAAGATACGCAGTATTTT
V: TRBV2; J: TRBJ1-2; D: TRBD1; size: once; CDR3: CASRRGQLWGYGYTF; DNA: TGTGCCAGCAGGCGGGGACAGCTTTGGGGCTATGGCTACACCTTC
V: TRBV5-6; J: TRBJ1-1; D: -; size: -; CDR3: CASSPPGSLLQAFF; DNA: TGTGCCAGCAGCCCCCCCGGGTCACTTCTTCAGGCTTTCTTT
V: TRBV9; J: TRBJ2-3; D: TRBD2; size: -; CDR3: CASSVEGGRTDTQYF; DNA: TGTGCCAGCAGCGTAGAGGGCGGGAGGACAGATACGCAGTATTTT
V: TRBV19; J: TRBJ2-3; D: TRBD2; size: once; CDR3: CASSIVGVGLAERPWYF; DNA: TGTGCCAGTAGTATAGTTGGTGTAGGACTAGCGGAAAGACCATGGTATTTT
V: TRBV12-3/TRBV12-4; J: TRBJ1-2; D: -; size: -; CDR3: CASWGAGYYGYTF; DNA: TGTGCCAGCTGGGGCGCAGGCTACTATGGCTACACCTTC
V: TRBV7-2; J: TRBJ1-1; D: -; size: -; CDR3: CASRPTANTEAFF; DNA: TGTGCCAGCAGGCCGACAGCGAACACTGAAGCTTTCTTT
V: TRBV12-3/TRBV12-4; J: TRBJ2-5; D: TRBD2; size: -; CDR3: CASSPGGRQTQYF; DNA: TGTGCCAGCAGCCCGGGGGGGAGGCAGACCCAGTACTTC
V: TRBV3-1/TRBV3-2; J: TRBJ2-5; D: -; size: -; CDR3: CASSPPGYGQETQYF; DNA: TGTGCCAGCAGCCCCCCGGGATATGGCCAAGAGACCCAGTACTTC
V: TRBV6-4; J: TRBJ1-2; D: -; size: -; CDR3: CASSGGLGRVDGYTF; DNA: TGTGCCAGCAGTGGAGGACTAGGTCGGGTTGATGGCTACACCTTC
V: TRBV9; J: TRBJ1-2; D: TRBD1; size: -; CDR3: CASSPGQGGYGYTF; DNA: TGTGCCAGCAGCCCAGGACAGGGAGGCTATGGCTACACCTTC
V: TRBV12-5; J: TRBJ2-3; D: -; size: -; CDR3: CASGTSTDTQYF; DNA: TGTGCTAGTGGTACTAGCACAGATACGCAGTATTTT
V: TRBV9; J: TRBJ1-1; D: -; size: -; CDR3: CASSVGGGVNTEAFF; DNA: TGTGCCAGCAGCGTAGGTGGCGGGGTGAACACTGAAGCTTTCTTT